This entry concerns a single T cell receptor beta chain. Its specificity is not known. One base away lies a much larger clone, so this may be a sequencing read error. Germline CDR1 SEHNR, CDR2 FQNEAQ (reference sequence). The CDR3 extends over 15 amino acids. Germline trimming cut 9 bases from V and 5 bases from J; bases unmatched to any gene: 16. Template switching by 5'RACE produced TCR cDNA, adding a universal primer site and UMIs. TCRdb processed the 5' RACE reads anew with MiXCR; each CDR3 protein has one entry. The sample has roughly 63,000 distinct CDR3 sequences, approximately 7% seen once; the top ten hold 36%. This specimen belongs to a study of T cells after yellow fever vaccination. Study background: Researchers used SMART-Seq v4 Ultra Low Input to prepare fractions that had low cell numbers.

Whole-study findings and limits: Reappearance after the booster was observed for most primary-vaccination clones (about 95% CD4, roughly 90% CD8).

The chain uses TRBV7-9 and TRBJ2-7, with 7 nucleotides matching TRBD1. The source material was CD8+ T cells sorted from PBMCs, sampled 15 days after the yellow fever booster vaccination. The sequence was collected from a man under 40 who received the YFV17D yellow fever vaccine. CDR3 in amino acids: CARSQGWGQTHEQYF. CDR3 bases: TGTGCCAGGAGCCAGGGGTGGGGACAGACGCACGAGCAGTACTTC.